This entry concerns a single T cell receptor (beta chain). The sample is drawn from a study of blood T cell repertoires in COVID-19. The CDR3 totals 13 residues. V was cut by 8 bases and J by 8 bases, with 13 bases left in between. Germline V gives CDR1 MNHNY, CDR2 SVGAGI (reference sequence). Per the study methods: Estimation of nucleated cell counts was performed using reference gene primer amplification. Sequenced by immunoSEQ multiplex PCR; TCRdb stores in-frame clones only, minus some. D and trimming were read from the DNA, whereas the V and J calls and clone size are those reported in that table. The sample yields around 160,000 clones, approximately 90% seen once.

The clonotype originates from a woman aged 30 to 39 with acute COVID-19. Sequenced input: PBMCs or T cells enriched from blood (not recorded which). The chain has TRBV6-6 and TRBJ1-6, with D possibly being TRBD1 (6 bases). CDR3 in amino acids: CASLRGADSPLHF. The CDR3 DNA reads TGTGCCAGCTTGCGGGGGGCGGATTCACCCCTCCACTTT.